This T cell receptor (beta chain) was captured in a study of vaccination effects on CD4 cells after COVID-19 (dated 2022 in TCRdb). A note on the overall study: Participants received two doses of either the BNT162b2 or the mRNA-1273 mRNA SARS-CoV-2 vaccine. In a couple of convalescent patients, pre-vaccine samples were collected 16 days and one week ahead of the first dose, 142 and 148 days after COVID-19 diagnosis. The study compared SARS-CoV-2 spike-specific CD4+ TCR repertoires before and after mRNA vaccination in COVID-19 convalescent patients and infection-naive vaccine recipients. Altogether, some 11 COVID-19 convalescent patients and a few SARS-CoV-2-naive healthy vaccine recipients made up the full study. Cultures from other donors in the study were sequenced with the Oncomine TCR Beta short-read assay on an Illumina iSeq 100. General study outcomes and caveats: For convalescent patients, new clones induced by the vaccine made up most of the post-vaccine spike-reactive repertoire, and these new clones were largely distinct from the clones induced by infection. At late post-vaccination timepoints, both infection-induced and vaccine-induced clones showed marked clonal contraction, consistent with waning T cell responses. The study was limited by a small number of convalescent patients, and early post-infection timepoints were lacking.

Reading from cysteine to phenylalanine, the CDR3 counts 18 amino acids. The kept DNA is CDR3 alone, 54 bases in frame from the first base. V lost 2 bases and J lost 4 bases, and the count of bases not matched to a germline gene is 12. The germline V gene specifies KGHSH as CDR1 and LQKENI as CDR2. Receptor amplification or capture employed the immunoSEQ multiplex PCR assay. TCR beta CDR3 sequencing was performed on DNA from the cultured, isolated CD4+ T cells. The paper's data handling went like this. Non-productive TCR sequences were removed and reads were trimmed to the CDR3 region, keeping CDR3s of at least 7 amino acids. The MANAFEST web app was used to identify antigen-specific clonotypes by comparing expansion in peptide wells with expansion in reference cultures. For clones to be considered positive, expansion at FDR<0.05 versus reference and all other wells, an odds ratio above 5, and a frequency above 0.1% in two replicate wells were required. A clonotype was defined as cross-reactive if the clonotype was significantly expanded both in SARS-CoV-2 spike wells and in at least one common cold coronavirus spike condition. CDR3 similarity was assessed by Levenshtein distance with the stringdist R package, and unrooted trees were built with ape in R 3.6.1. The table was pulled from immuneACCESS by TCRdb, which kept in-frame rearrangements only. Such tables lose some clones; where checked, under half of the loss comes from unresolved V genes, and the rest has no known cause. Clone size and the V and J calls come from that table; the DNA yielded D and trimming. Recorded for this sample are 40,000 or so clones; roughly four fifths of them occurred a single time. In total, the top ten clones hold roughly 29% of the sample.

In the ViraFEST assay, PBMC were stimulated with viral peptide pools, and antigen-specific CD4+ T cell clonotypes were then identified by expansion using TCR sequencing. After less than 13 days of culture, CD4+ T cells were isolated with the EasySep CD4+ T cell isolation kit. PCR-confirmed SARS-CoV-2 infection had occurred in convalescent patients between March and December 2020, before the Alpha, Beta and Delta variants emerged in the United States. About 2 million PBMC per well were cultured in IMDM with about 4.6% human AB serum, 10 IU/ml IL-2 and gentamicin, plus 10 ug/ml peptides. Half of the culture medium was replaced with fresh IL-2-containing medium on days 3 and 7. Unless noted otherwise, every peptide stimulation condition was grown in triplicate wells. Using Ficoll-Paque Plus gradient centrifugation, PBMC were separated from whole blood and then either used fresh or cryopreserved at -140C. The QIAamp micro DNA kit was used to extract genomic DNA from the cultured CD4+ T cells.

Notes on this clone: Its target antigen remains unknown. No quality values exist for individual bases; no much larger clone is one base distant.

The sequence derives from a human donor who had a prior SARS-CoV-2 infection. The chain is made from TRBV18 and TRBJ2-4; 9 bases in between match TRBD1. The specimen was CD4+ T cells from PBMCs cultured with a peptide pool, collected before COVID-19 vaccination. For the CDR3, the sequence is CASSPKNRGLQEKNIQYF. The DNA reads as follows: TGTGCCAGCTCACCAAAAAACAGGGGGCTCCAGGAAAAAAACATTCAGTACTTC.